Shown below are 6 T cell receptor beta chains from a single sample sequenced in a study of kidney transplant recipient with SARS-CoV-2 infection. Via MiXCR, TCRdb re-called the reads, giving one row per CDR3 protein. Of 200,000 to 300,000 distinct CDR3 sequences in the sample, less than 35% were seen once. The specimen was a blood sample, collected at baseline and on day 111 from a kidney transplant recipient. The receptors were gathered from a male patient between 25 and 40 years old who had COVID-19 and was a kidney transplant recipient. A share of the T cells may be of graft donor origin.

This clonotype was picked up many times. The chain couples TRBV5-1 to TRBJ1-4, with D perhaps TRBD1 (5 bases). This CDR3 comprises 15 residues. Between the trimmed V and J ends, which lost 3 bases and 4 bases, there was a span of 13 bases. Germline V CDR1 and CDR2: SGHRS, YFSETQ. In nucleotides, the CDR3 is TGCGCCAGCAGCTGGTCGCCGGGACTTAATGAAAAACTGTTTTTT. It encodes CASSWSPGLNEKLFF.

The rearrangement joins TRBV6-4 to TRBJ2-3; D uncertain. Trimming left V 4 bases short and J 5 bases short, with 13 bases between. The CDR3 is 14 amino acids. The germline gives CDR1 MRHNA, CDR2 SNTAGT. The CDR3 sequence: CASSAGSSKDTQYF. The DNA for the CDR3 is TGTGCCAGCAGTGCCGGGTCCTCCAAAGATACGCAGTATTTT.

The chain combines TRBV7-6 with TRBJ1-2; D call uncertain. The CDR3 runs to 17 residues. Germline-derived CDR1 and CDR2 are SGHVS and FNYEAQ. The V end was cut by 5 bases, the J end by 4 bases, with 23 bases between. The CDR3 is CASSALHESRKTYGYTF. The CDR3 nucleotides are TGTGCCAGCAGCGCCCTCCATGAATCTCGAAAGACCTATGGCTACACCTTC.

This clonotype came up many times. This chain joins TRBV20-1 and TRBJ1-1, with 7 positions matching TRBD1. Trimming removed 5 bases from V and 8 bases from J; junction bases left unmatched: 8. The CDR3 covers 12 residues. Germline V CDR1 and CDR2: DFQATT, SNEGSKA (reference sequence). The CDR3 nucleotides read TGCAGTGCTGAGGGGGCGAGGCGCGAAGCTTTCTTT. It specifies CSAEGARREAFF.

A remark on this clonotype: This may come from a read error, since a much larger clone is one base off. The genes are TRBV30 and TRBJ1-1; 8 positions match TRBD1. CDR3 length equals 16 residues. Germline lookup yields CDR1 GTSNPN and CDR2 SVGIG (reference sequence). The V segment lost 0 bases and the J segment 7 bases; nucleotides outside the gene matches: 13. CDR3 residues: CAWSVNRGESRVEAFF. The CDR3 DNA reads TGTGCCTGGAGTGTAAACAGGGGGGAATCCCGGGTTGAAGCTTTCTTT.

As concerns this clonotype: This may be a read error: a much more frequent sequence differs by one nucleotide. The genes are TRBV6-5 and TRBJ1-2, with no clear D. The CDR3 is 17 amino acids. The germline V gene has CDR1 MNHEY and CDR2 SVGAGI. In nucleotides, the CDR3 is TGTGCCAGCAGTTTTATTGACTCTATGCGAAAGACCTATGGCCACACCTTC. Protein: CASSFIDSMRKTYGHTF.